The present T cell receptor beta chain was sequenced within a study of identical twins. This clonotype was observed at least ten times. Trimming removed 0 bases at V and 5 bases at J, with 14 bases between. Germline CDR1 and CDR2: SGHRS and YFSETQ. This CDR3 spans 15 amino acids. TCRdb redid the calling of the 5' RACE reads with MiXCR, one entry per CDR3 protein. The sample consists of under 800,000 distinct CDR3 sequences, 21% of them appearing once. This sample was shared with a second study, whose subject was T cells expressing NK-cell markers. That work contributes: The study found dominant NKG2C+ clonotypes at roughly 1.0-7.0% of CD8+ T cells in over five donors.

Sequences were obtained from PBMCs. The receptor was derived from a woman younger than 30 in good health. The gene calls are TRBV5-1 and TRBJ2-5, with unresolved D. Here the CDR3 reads CASSLALGFVETQYF. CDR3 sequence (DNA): TGCGCCAGCAGCTTGGCCCTTGGTTTCGTGGAGACCCAGTACTTC.